This T cell receptor (beta chain) was identified during a study of T-cell memory formation after mild COVID-19. Findings of the study overall: Cross-reactive memory seemingly joined, as some responding clones were found in pre-infection memory.

The germline gives CDR1 LNHDA, CDR2 SQIVND (reference sequence). The V gene lost 8 bases and the J gene lost 6 bases, with 16 bases spanning the gap. The CDR3 totals 13 residues. TCRdb called the 5' RACE reads again in MiXCR, with one record for every CDR3 protein. The table records about 200,000 distinct CDR3 sequences, approximately 16% of them present only once. Only a few counts were recorded for this clonotype. Its antigen is as yet unknown. This receptor was taken from an adult woman who had mild COVID-19 (a few samples of this study predate the infection). Cell type and time point are not known. This sequence joins TRBV19 and TRBJ1-1; weak D call: TRBD1 (5 bases). Source material: PBMCs or a T cell subset sorted from them (not recorded which). CDR3 DNA: TGTGCCAGTCGCCCCCGGGGGACCCCTGAAGCTTTCTTT. This translates into CASRPRGTPEAFF.